This T cell receptor beta chain was profiled in a study of response to subunit inactivated influenza vaccine. Using its own MiXCR run on the RT-PCR reads, TCRdb lists one record per CDR3 protein. The sample has about 540,000 distinct CDR3 sequences, roughly a quarter seen once. The germline gives CDR1 ENHRY, CDR2 SYGVKD. The CDR3 length is 14 residues. J gave up 0 bases and V 5 bases, and 4 bases lay outside the gene matches. These data were also reused for a study on T cells expressing NK-cell markers. That publication notes: Production of TCR beta cDNA relied on 5'RACE template switching with UMIs. Sorted CD3+CD56+NKG2C+, CD3+CD56+NKG2C- and CD3+CD56-NKG2C+ T cells supplied TCR beta repertoires. The authors sequenced eight donors, of whom seven were HCMV-seropositive and one was seronegative. Dominant NKG2C+ clonotypes in six donors made up about 1.0-7.0% of CD8+ T cells.

The sequencing here drew on CD4+ T cells sorted from PBMCs, taken 12 days after vaccination. This sequence was found in a man over 45 who received an inactivated influenza vaccine. The chain links TRBV10-3 to TRBJ2-7; 7 bases are a match to TRBD2. The CDR3: CAISLGGSSYEQYF. DNA for the CDR3: TGTGCCATCAGTCTGGGCGGGAGCTCCTACGAGCAGTACTTC.